Presented here are 28 T cell receptor beta chains from one specimen sequenced in a study of blood T cell repertoires in COVID-19. Sequencing used immunoSEQ multiplex PCR; TCRdb keeps in-frame clones, though not all of them. The sample consists of tens of thousands of clones, under 85% of them appearing once. The sample consisted of peripheral blood. These TCRs come from a woman aged 80 or older with acute or convalescent COVID-19.

This chain joins TRBV4-2 and TRBJ1-1; tentatively, D is TRBD1 (6 bases). CDR1 is LGHNA, CDR2 YNFKEQ, per germline. The CDR3 totals 15 residues. V was pared by 1 base and J by 4 bases, with 13 bases between. Here the CDR3 reads CASSQGNTGTTEAFF. In DNA form, the CDR3 reads TGTGCCAGCAGCCAAGGAAATACAGGGACCACTGAAGCTTTCTTT.

By frequency in the sample, this clone is medium-sized (0.01 to 0.1%). This rearrangement joins TRBV7-9 to TRBJ2-7; D is unresolved. This CDR3 is built from 12 residues. The V gene's germline CDR1 is SEHNR and CDR2 FQNEAQ (reference sequence). The V and J ends lost 6 bases and 7 bases respectively, with 13 bases between them. The CDR3 loop is CASSLVDAEQYF. The CDR3 coding sequence is TGTGCCAGCAGTCTAGTAGATGCGGAGCAGTACTTC.

The V gene is TRBV5-1, the J gene TRBJ2-2, with 9 bases aligning to TRBD2. The germline V gene encodes CDR1 SGHRS and CDR2 YFSETQ. Trimming cost V 4 bases and J 2 bases; bases outside gene matches: 3. CDR3 size: 15 residues. CDR3 DNA: TGCGCCAGCAGCGGTAGCGGGAGTAACACCGGGGAGCTGTTTTTT. Translation gives CASSGSGSNTGELFF.

The chain carries TRBV28 and TRBJ2-3; 7 bases align to TRBD2. The CDR3 contains 15 residues. With 5 bases clipped from V and 5 bases from J, the junction kept 10 bases outside the gene matches. The germline V gene encodes CDR1 MDHEN and CDR2 SYDVKM. Here the CDR3 reads CASSPGTTRVDTQYF. CDR3 nucleotide sequence: TGTGCCAGCAGTCCCGGGACTACCAGGGTAGATACGCAGTATTTT.

The V gene is TRBV6-2 or TRBV6-3, the J gene TRBJ1-1, with D possibly matching TRBD1 (6 bases). The CDR3 spans 14 residues. Trimming left V 5 bases short and J 1 base short, with 11 bases between. Germline V gene lookup returns CDR1 MNHEY and CDR2 SVGEGT. CDR3 in DNA: TGTGCCAGCAGTCTGTCGGGACAGAACACTGAAGCTTTCTTT. It encodes CASSLSGQNTEAFF.

This chain uses TRBV7-8 with TRBJ1-5, with a tentative D call TRBD1 (6 bases). From germline, CDR1 is SGHVS and CDR2 FQNEAQ. The V end lost 5 bases, the J end lost 7 bases, and 15 bases lay between the germline ends. CDR3 length: 14 amino acids. In nucleotides, the CDR3 is TGTGCCAGCAGCGGAACCATAGGGGGACAGCCCCAGCATTTT. It specifies CASSGTIGGQPQHF.

This chain uses TRBV2 with TRBJ2-3, with TRBD2 as a possible D gene (6 bases). Germline V gene data show CDR1 as SNHLY and CDR2 as FYNNEI. V was cut by 6 bases and J by 5 bases, with 18 bases left in between. The CDR3 is 15 amino acids. CDR3 region: CASSPGGGRRDTQYF. Written as DNA, the CDR3 is TGTGCCAGCAGCCCTGGGGGAGGTAGAAGAGATACGCAGTATTTT.

This clone has only a few counts. The rearrangement uses TRBV11-3 and TRBJ2-5; 7 bases line up with TRBD2. The ends lost 5 bases at V and 5 bases at J; junction bases unmatched: 14. Germline assignment: CDR1 SGHNT and CDR2 YENEEA. This CDR3 region has 16 residues. CDR3 in amino acids: CASSPKPGGSSETQYF. The CDR3 nucleotides read TGTGCCAGCAGCCCAAAACCCGGCGGGAGTAGTGAGACCCAGTACTTC.

This chain uses TRBV6-2 or TRBV6-3 with TRBJ2-1; 11 nucleotides agree with TRBD2. The CDR3 is 15 residues long. V shed 5 bases and J 8 bases; nucleotides not matched to a gene: 8. Germline-derived CDR1 and CDR2 are MNHEY and SVGEGT. The CDR3 sequence: CASSNPSGRSDEQFF. In DNA, the CDR3 is TGTGCCAGCAGTAACCCTAGCGGGAGGAGCGATGAGCAGTTCTTC.

The chain recombines TRBV7-2 with TRBJ2-3; 7 nucleotides line up with TRBD2. CDR1 and CDR2 from the germline V gene are SGHTA and FQGNSA. V shed 2 bases and J 3 bases; nucleotides not matched to a gene: 2. The CDR3 sequence is 14 residues long. The CDR3 is CASSLPSGTDTQYF. CDR3 DNA sequence: TGTGCCAGCAGCTTACCTAGCGGAACAGATACGCAGTATTTT.

The J gene is TRBJ2-7, the V gene TRBV4-2; weak D call: TRBD1 (6 bases). Germline CDR1 is LGHNA and CDR2 is YNFKEQ. This CDR3 has 13 residues. Trimming stripped 3 bases from V and 3 bases from J, with 9 bases between. The CDR3 sequence is CASSQDSHYEQYF. CDR3 DNA: TGTGCCAGCAGCCAGGACAGCCACTACGAGCAGTACTTC.

The chain is built from TRBV4-1 and TRBJ1-3, with no clear D. V was shortened by 3 bases and J by 1 base, with 4 bases between the two germline ends. Germline V gene data show CDR1 as MGHRA and CDR2 as YSYEKL. The CDR3 length is 13 residues. The CDR3 region has the DNA TGCGCCAGCAGCCAGGAGTCTGGAAACACCATATATTTT. The encoded protein is CASSQESGNTIYF.

The chain combines TRBV4-1 with TRBJ2-5; the match to TRBD1 covers 8 bases. Germline assignment: CDR1 MGHRA and CDR2 YSYEKL. V shed 4 bases, J shed 5 bases, and the junction held 6 bases outside the gene matches. This CDR3 spans 14 amino acids. This chain's CDR3 is CASSLSRGQETQYF. The CDR3 region has the DNA TGCGCCAGCAGCCTAAGCAGGGGGCAGGAGACCCAGTACTTC.

This chain links TRBV11-2 with TRBJ2-5, with no clear D. V lost 2 bases to trimming and J lost 3 bases, with 13 bases between them. Germline V lookup: CDR1 SGHAT, CDR2 FQNNGV. CDR3 length equals 15 residues. CDR3 protein: CASSLSWSDKETQYF. CDR3 DNA: TGTGCCAGCAGCTTATCTTGGTCTGACAAAGAGACCCAGTACTTC.

The chain couples TRBV19 to TRBJ1-1, with unresolved D. V gave up 3 bases and J gave up 3 bases, with 11 bases separating them. This CDR3 contains 14 residues. Germline loops: CDR1 LNHDA, CDR2 SQIVND (reference sequence). Here the CDR3 reads CASSIRRSDTEAFF. Written as DNA, the CDR3 is TGTGCCAGTAGTATTCGGAGGTCGGACACTGAAGCTTTCTTT. The complete variable domain, with remaining parts taken from reference TRBV19 and TRBJ1-1, reads DGGITQSPKYLFRKEGQNVTLSCEQNLNHDAMYWYRQDPGQGLRLIYYSQIVNDFQKGDIAEGYSVSREKKESFPLTVTSAQKNPTAFYLCASSIRRSDTEAFFGQGTRLTVV.

This clone was recorded only once. The rearrangement links TRBV6-5 to TRBJ2-7, with 7 bases aligning to TRBD1. The CDR3 has 14 amino acids. Trimming removed 4 bases from V and 2 bases from J; junction bases left unmatched: 5. Germline V gives CDR1 MNHEY, CDR2 SVGAGI. CDR3 sequence (DNA): TGTGCCAGCAGTTTCCAGGGGGTTGCCTACGAGCAGTACTTC. Protein sequence: CASSFQGVAYEQYF.

The J gene is TRBJ1-2, the V gene TRBV7-2, with D tentatively TRBD1 (5 bases). CDR3 length: 13 residues. Germline V gene lookup returns CDR1 SGHTA and CDR2 FQGNSA. V was pared by 5 bases and J by 1 base, with 8 bases between. The CDR3 region has the DNA TGTGCCAGCAGCCAAGACAGTAACTATGGCTACACCTTC. Translated: CASSQDSNYGYTF.

The J gene is TRBJ2-5, the V gene TRBV7-2; 9 bases map to TRBD1. The CDR3 spans 14 residues. With 6 bases clipped from V and 1 base from J, the junction kept 3 bases outside the gene matches. Germline V gene lookup returns CDR1 SGHTA and CDR2 FQGNSA. The CDR3 protein is CASSYRGRQETQYF. CDR3 DNA: TGTGCCAGCAGTTACAGGGGGCGCCAAGAGACCCAGTACTTC.

The gene calls are TRBV19 and TRBJ2-7; TRBD2 aligns across 12 bases. The germline CDR1 and CDR2 sequences are LNHDA and SQIVND (reference sequence). The V gene end was trimmed by 10 bases and the J gene end by 3 bases; junction bases not matched to a gene: 10. CDR3 length: 15 amino acids. In DNA, the CDR3 is TGTGCCACCTCCCCCCTAGCGGGAGGGTACTACGAGCAGTACTTC. Translating gives CATSPLAGGYYEQYF.

V gene TRBV7-8 combines with J gene TRBJ1-5; unclear D gene. Looked up from germline, CDR1 is SGHVS and CDR2 is FQNEAQ. CDR3 size: 16 residues. V was pared by 1 base and J by 0 bases, with 10 bases between. In nucleotides, the CDR3 is TGTGCCAGCAGCTTAGTTCCCGGGATTAGCAATCAGCCCCAGCATTTT. It translates to CASSLVPGISNQPQHF.

The CDR3 reads CASSLRGGYETQYF. The CDR3, as DNA: TGTGCCAGCAGTTTACGCGGGGGATACGAGACCCAGTACTTC. The J gene is TRBJ2-5, the V gene TRBV27, with 7 bases aligning to TRBD2. The CDR3 contains 14 residues. Germline lookup yields CDR1 MNHEY and CDR2 SMNVEV (reference sequence). Germline trimming cut 2 bases from V and 5 bases from J; bases unmatched to any gene: 5.

In the case of this clone: Additional DNA sequences in this sample encode the identical CDR3. The V call is TRBV5-1, the J call TRBJ1-5; D unclear. The germline V gene encodes CDR1 SGHRS and CDR2 YFSETQ. The CDR3 consists of 14 residues. V was shortened by 0 bases and J by 2 bases, with 6 bases between the two germline ends. This CDR3 is CASSLVGGNQPQHF. The CDR3 nucleotides read TGCGCCAGCAGCTTGGTCGGGGGCAATCAGCCCCAGCATTTT. Drawing the rest from reference TRBV5-1 and TRBJ1-5, the complete variable domain is KAGVTQTPRYLIKTRGQQVTLSCSPISGHRSVSWYQQTPGQGLQFLFEYFSETQRNKGNFPGRFSGRQFSNSRSEMNVSTLELGDSALYLCASSLVGGNQPQHFGDGTRLSIL.

The genes are TRBV5-1 and TRBJ2-7; D unclear. CDR1 is SGHRS and CDR2 is YFSETQ in the germline V gene. CDR3 size: 12 residues. Trimming took off 0 bases at V and 6 bases at J, with 7 bases between the two ends. CDR3 sequence reads: CASSLGGTEQYF. In DNA form, the CDR3 reads TGCGCCAGCAGCTTGGGAGGAACCGAGCAGTACTTC.

The chain links TRBV29-1 to TRBJ1-2, with TRBD1 matching over 10 bases. V lost 6 bases to trimming and J lost 5 bases; unmatched junction nucleotides: 9. CDR3 size: 14 residues. CDR1 is SQVTM and CDR2 is ANQGSEA in the germline V gene. CDR3 nucleotides: TGCAGCGTGGAGGGCGGGACAGGGGAATATGGCTACACCTTC. It specifies CSVEGGTGEYGYTF.

The chain links TRBV27 to TRBJ2-5; 11 bases line up with TRBD2. The CDR3 length is 14 residues. V trimming: 6 bases; J trimming: 5 bases; junction bases outside the gene matches: 5. The germline CDR1 and CDR2 sequences are MNHEY and SMNVEV (reference sequence). The CDR3 loop is CASSPLAGGETQYF. The CDR3 coding sequence is TGTGCCAGCAGCCCCCTAGCGGGAGGTGAGACCCAGTACTTC.

The rearrangement joins TRBV4-3 to TRBJ2-3, with unresolved D. V gave up 2 bases and J gave up 6 bases, with 6 bases separating them. From germline, CDR1 is LGHNA and CDR2 YSLEER. The CDR3 is 12 amino acids. CDR3 bases: TGCGCCAGCAGCCAACAAATGGATACGCAGTATTTT. Protein product: CASSQQMDTQYF.

V usage is TRBV5-1 and J usage is TRBJ2-7; 9 bases align to TRBD2. The trim removed 1 base at V and 3 bases at J, leaving 5 bases unmatched. Germline V gene lookup returns CDR1 SGHRS and CDR2 YFSETQ. There are 15 residues in the CDR3. The CDR3 reads CASSLTGLAGYEQYF. CDR3 DNA: TGCGCCAGCAGCTTGACGGGACTAGCAGGCTACGAGCAGTACTTC.

This clone was observed a few times. This chain connects TRBV21-1 to TRBJ2-7; the table's TRBD2 call for D was not verified on the DNA. TRBV21-1 is annotated as a pseudogene. This CDR3 spans 15 amino acids. CDR3 protein: CASSGRGILSYEQYF. The CDR3 coding sequence is TGTGCCAGCAGCGGGAGGGGCATACTCTCCTACGAGCAGTACTTC.